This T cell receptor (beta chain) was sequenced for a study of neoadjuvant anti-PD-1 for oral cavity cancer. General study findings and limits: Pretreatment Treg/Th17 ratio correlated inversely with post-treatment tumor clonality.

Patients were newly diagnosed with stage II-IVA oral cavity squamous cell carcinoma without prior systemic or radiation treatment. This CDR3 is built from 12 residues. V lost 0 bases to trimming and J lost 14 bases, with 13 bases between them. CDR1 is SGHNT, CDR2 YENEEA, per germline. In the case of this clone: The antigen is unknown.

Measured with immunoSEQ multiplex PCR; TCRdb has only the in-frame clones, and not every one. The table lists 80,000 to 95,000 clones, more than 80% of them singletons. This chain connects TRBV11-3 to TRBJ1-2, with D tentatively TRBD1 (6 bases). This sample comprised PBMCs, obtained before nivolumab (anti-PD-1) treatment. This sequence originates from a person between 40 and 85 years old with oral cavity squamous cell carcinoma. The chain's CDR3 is CASSLETGLLTF. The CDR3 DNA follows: TGTGCCAGCAGCTTAGAGACAGGCCTTCTGACCTTC.